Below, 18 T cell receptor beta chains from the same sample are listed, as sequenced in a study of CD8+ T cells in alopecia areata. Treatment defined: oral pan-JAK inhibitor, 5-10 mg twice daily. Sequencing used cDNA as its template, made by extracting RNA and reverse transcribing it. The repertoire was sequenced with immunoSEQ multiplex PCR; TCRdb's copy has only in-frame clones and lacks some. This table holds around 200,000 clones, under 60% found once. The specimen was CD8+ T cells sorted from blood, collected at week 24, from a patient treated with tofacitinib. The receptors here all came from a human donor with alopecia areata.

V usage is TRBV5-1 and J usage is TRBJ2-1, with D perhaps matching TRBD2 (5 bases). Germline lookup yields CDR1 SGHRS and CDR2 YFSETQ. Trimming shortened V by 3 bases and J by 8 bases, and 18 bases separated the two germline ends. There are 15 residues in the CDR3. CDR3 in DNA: TGCGCCAGCAGCTCGACCTTGGCGGGTCGGGATGAGCAGTTCTTC. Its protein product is CASSSTLAGRDEQFF.

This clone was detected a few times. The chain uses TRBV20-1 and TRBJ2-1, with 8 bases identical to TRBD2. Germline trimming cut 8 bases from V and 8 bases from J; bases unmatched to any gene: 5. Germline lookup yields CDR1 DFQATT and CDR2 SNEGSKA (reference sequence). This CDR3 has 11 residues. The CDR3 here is CSSLGGDEQFF. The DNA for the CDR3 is TGCAGTTCCCTCGGGGGGGATGAGCAGTTCTTC.

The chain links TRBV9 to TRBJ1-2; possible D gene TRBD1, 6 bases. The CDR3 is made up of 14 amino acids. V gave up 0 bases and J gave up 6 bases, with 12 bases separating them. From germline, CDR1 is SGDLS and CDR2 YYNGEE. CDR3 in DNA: TGTGCCAGCAGCGTAGGGTGGGGGCAGGATGGCTACACCTTC. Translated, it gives CASSVGWGQDGYTF. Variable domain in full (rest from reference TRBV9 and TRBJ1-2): DSGVTQTPKHLITATGQRVTLRCSPRSGDLSVYWYQQSLDQGLQFLIQYYNGEERAKGNILERFSAQQFPDLHSELNLSSLELGDSALYFCASSVGWGQDGYTFGSGTRLTVV.

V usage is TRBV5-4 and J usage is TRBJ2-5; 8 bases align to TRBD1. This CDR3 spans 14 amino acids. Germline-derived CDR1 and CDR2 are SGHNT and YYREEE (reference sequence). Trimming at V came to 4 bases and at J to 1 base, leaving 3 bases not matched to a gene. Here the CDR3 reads CASSPDRAQETQYF. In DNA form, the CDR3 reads TGTGCCAGCAGCCCGGACAGGGCCCAAGAGACCCAGTACTTC.

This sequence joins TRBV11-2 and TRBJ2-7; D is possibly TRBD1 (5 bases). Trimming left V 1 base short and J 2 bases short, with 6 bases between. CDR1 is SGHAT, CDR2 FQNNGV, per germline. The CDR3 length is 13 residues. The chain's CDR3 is CASSLAQAYEQYF. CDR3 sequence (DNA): TGTGCCAGCAGCTTAGCACAGGCCTACGAGCAGTACTTC.

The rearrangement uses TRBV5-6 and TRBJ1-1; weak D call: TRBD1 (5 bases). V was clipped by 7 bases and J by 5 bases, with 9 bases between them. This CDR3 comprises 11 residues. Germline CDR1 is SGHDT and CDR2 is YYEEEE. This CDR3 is CASVRGTEAFF. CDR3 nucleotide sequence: TGTGCCAGCGTTCGGGGGACTGAAGCTTTCTTT. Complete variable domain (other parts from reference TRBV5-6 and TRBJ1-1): DAGVTQSPTHLIKTRGQQVTLRCSPKSGHDTVSWYQQALGQGPQFIFQYYEEEERQRGNFPDRFSGHQFPNYSSELNVNALLLGDSALYLCASVRGTEAFFGQGTRLTVV.

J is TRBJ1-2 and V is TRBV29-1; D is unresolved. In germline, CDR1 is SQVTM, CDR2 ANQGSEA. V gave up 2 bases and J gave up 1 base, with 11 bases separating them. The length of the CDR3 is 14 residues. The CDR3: CSVEWGSYNYGYTF. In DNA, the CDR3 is TGCAGCGTTGAATGGGGATCTTATAACTATGGCTACACCTTC. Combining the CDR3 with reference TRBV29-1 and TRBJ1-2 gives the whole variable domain SAVISQKPSRDICQRGTSLTIQCQVDSQVTMMFWYRQQPGQSLTLIATANQGSEATYESGFVIDKFPISRPNLTFSTLTVSNMSPEDSSIYLCSVEWGSYNYGYTFGSGTRLTVV.

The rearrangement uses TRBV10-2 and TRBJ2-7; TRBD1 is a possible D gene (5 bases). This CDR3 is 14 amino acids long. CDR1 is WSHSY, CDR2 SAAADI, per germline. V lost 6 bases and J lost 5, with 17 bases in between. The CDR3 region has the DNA TGCGCCAGCAGAGGAACAGGTCTGGCGGACGAGCAGTACTTC. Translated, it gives CASRGTGLADEQYF.

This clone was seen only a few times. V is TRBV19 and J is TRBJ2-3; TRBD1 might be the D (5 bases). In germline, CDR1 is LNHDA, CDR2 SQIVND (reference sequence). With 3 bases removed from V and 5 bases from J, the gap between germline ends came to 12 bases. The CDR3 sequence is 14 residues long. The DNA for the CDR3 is TGTGCCAGTAGTATTGACCAGGGATTAGATACGCAGTATTTT. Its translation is CASSIDQGLDTQYF. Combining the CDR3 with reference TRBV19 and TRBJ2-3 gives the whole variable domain DGGITQSPKYLFRKEGQNVTLSCEQNLNHDAMYWYRQDPGQGLRLIYYSQIVNDFQKGDIAEGYSVSREKKESFPLTVTSAQKNPTAFYLCASSIDQGLDTQYFGPGTRLTVL.

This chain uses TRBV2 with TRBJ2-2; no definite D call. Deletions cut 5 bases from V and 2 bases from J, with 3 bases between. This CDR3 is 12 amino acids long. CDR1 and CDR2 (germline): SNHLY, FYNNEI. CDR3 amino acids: CASSSNTGELFF. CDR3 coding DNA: TGTGCCAGCAGTTCTAACACCGGGGAGCTGTTTTTT.

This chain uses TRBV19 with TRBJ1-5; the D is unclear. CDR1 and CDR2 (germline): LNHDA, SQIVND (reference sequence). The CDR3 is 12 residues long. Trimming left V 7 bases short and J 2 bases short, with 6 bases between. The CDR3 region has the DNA TGTGCCAGTACGGCAGGCAATCAGCCCCAGCATTTT. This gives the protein CASTAGNQPQHF.

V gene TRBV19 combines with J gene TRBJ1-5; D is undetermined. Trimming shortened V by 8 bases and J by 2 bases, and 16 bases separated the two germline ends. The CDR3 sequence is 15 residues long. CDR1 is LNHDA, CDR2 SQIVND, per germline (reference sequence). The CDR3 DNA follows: TGTGCCAGTGGGCGGGAGAACGTAGGCAATCAGCCCCAGCATTTT. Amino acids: CASGRENVGNQPQHF.

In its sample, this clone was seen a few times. The CDR3: CASSPRSIDEQYF. For the CDR3, the DNA is TGTGCCAGCAGCCCAAGGTCGATCGACGAGCAGTACTTC. This chain connects TRBV13 to TRBJ2-7; D remains ambiguous. V lost 5 bases to trimming and J lost 5 bases, with 13 bases between them. This CDR3 is built from 13 residues. The germline V gene encodes CDR1 PRHDT and CDR2 FYEKMQ (reference sequence). The full variable domain, in which reference TRBV13 and TRBJ2-7 provide the parts outside the CDR3, is AAGVIQSPRHLIKEKRETATLKCYPIPRHDTVYWYQQGPGQDPQFLISFYEKMQSDKGSIPDRFSAQQFSDYHSELNMSSLELGDSALYFCASSPRSIDEQYFGPGTRLTVT.

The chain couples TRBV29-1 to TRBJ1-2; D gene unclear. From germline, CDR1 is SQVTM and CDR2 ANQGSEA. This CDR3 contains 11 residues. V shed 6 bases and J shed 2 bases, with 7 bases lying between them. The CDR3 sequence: CSVPGNYGYTF. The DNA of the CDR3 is TGCAGCGTGCCGGGAAACTATGGCTACACCTTC.

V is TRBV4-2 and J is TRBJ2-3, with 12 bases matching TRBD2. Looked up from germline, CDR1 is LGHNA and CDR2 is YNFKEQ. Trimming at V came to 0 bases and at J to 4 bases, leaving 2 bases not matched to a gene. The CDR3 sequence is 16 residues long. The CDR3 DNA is TGTGCCAGCAGCCAAGATGGACTAGCGGGGCCAGATACGCAGTATTTT. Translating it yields CASSQDGLAGPDTQYF.

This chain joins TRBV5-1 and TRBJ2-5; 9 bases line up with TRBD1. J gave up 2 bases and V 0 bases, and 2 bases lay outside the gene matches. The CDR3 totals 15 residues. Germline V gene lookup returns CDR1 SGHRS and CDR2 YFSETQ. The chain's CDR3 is CASSLGQGVQETQYF. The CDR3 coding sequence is TGCGCCAGCAGCTTGGGACAGGGGGTTCAAGAGACCCAGTACTTC.

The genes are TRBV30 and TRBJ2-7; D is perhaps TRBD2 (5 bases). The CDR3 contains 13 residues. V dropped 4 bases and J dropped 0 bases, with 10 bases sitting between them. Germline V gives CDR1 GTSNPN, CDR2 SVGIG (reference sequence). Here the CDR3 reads CAWTPGSSYEQYF. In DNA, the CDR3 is TGTGCCTGGACCCCTGGGAGCTCCTACGAGCAGTACTTC.

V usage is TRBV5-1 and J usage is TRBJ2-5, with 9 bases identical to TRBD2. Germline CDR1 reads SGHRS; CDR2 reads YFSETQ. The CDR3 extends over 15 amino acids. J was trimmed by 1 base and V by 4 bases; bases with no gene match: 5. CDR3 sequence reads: CASSTSGGSQETQYF. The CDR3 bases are TGCGCCAGCAGCACAAGCGGGGGGTCCCAAGAGACCCAGTACTTC.